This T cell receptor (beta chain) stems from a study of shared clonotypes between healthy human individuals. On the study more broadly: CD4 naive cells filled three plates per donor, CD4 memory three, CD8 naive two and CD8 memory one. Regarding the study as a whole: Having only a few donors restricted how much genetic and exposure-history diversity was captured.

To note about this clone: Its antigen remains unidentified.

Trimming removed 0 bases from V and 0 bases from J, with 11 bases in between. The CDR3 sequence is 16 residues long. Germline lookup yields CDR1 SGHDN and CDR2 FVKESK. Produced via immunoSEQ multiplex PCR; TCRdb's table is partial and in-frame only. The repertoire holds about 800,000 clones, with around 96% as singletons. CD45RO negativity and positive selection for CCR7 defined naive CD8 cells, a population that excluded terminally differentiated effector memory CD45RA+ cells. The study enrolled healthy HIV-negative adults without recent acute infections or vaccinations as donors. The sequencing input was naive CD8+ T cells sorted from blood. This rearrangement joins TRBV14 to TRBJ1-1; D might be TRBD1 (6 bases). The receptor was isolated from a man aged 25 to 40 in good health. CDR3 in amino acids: CASSQDRTAMNTEAFF. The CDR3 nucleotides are TGTGCCAGCAGCCAAGATAGGACAGCAATGAACACTGAAGCTTTCTTT.